Sequencing of this T cell receptor (beta chain) was carried out in a study of post-analysis software for immune sequencing data. Study outcomes and limitations: Patients used about 5 TRBV segments, including TRBV5-6, TRBV5-1 and TRBV20-1, more often than controls.

Libraries were made from TCR beta cDNA, and they carried unique molecular identifiers. TCRdb itself ran the PCR reads through MiXCR, one entry per CDR3 protein. The sample has some 890,000 distinct CDR3 sequences; about 50% are singletons. Comments on this clonotype: The antigen is not known. At one end, the junction sequence differs from germline, possibly due to a read error.

The CDR3 loop spans 16 amino acids. Germline CDR1 ENHRY, CDR2 SYGVKD. The source of this sequence is a girl aged 10 to 17 with multiple sclerosis. Specimen: blood. The V gene is TRBV10-3, the J gene TRBJ1-1; possible D gene TRBD1, 5 bases. The CDR3 spells CAVSGASGLGDTEAFF. In nucleotides, the CDR3 is TGTGCCGTCAGTGGAGCTTCGGGACTCGGGGACACTGAAGCTTTCTTT.